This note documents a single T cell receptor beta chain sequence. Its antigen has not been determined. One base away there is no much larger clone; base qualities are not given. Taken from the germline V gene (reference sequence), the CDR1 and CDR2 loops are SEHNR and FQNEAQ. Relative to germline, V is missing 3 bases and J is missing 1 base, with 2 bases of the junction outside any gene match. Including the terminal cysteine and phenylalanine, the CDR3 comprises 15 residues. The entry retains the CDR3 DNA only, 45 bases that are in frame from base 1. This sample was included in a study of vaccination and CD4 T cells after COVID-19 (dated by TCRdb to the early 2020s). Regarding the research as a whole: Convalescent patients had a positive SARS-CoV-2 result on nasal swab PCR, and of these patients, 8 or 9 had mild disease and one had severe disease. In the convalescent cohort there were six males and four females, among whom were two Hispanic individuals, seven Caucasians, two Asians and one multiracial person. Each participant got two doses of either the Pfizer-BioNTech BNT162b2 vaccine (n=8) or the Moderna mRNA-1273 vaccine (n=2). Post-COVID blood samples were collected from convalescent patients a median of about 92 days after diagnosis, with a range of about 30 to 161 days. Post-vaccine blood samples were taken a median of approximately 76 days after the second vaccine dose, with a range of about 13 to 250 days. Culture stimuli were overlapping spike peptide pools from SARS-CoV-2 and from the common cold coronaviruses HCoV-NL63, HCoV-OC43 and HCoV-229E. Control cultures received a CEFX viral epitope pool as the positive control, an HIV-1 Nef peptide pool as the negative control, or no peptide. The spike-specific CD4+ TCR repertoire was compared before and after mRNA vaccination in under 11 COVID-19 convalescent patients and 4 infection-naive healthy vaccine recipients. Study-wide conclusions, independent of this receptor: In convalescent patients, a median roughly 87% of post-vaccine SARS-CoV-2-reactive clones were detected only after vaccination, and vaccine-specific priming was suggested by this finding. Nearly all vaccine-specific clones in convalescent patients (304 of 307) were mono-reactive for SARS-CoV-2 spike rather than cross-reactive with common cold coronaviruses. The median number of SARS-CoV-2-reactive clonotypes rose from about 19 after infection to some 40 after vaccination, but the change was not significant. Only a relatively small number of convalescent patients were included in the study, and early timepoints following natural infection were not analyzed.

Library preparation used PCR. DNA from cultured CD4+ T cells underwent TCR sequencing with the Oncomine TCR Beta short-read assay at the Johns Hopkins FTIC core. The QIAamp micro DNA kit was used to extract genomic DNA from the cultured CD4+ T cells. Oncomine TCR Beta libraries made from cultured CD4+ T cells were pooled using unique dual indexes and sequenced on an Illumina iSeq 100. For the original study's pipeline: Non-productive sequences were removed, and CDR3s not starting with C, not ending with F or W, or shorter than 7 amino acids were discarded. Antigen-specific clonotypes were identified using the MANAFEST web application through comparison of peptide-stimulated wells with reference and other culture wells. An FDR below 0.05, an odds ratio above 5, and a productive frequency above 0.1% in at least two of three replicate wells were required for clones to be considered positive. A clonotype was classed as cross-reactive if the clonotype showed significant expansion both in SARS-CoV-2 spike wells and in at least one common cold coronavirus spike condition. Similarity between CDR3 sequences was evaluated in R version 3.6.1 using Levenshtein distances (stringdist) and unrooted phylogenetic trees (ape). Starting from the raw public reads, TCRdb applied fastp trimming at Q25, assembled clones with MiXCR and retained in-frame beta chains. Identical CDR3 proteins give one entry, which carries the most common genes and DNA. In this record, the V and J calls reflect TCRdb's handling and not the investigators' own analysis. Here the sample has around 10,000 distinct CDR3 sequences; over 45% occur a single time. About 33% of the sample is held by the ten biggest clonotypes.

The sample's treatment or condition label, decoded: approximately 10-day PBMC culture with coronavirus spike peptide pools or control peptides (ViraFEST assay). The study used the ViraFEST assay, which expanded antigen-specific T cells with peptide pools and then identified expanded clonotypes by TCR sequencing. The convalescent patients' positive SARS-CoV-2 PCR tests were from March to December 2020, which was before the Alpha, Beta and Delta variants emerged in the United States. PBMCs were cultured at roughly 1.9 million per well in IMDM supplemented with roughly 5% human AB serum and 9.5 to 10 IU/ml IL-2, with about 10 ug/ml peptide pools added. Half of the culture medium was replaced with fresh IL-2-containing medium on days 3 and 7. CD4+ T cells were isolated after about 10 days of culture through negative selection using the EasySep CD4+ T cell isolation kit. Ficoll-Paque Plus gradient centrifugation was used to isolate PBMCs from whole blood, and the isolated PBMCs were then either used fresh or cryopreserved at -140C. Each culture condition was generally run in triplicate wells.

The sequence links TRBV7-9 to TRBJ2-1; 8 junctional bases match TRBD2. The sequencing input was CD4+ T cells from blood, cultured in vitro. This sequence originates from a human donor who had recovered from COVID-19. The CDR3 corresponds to CASSFSGISYNEQFF. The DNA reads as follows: TGTGCCAGCAGCTTTAGCGGGATTTCCTACAATGAGCAGTTCTTC. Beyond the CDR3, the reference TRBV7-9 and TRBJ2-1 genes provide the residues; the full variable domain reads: DTGVSQNPRHKITKRGQNVTFRCDPISEHNRLYWYRQTLGQGPEFLTYFQNEAQLEKSRLLSDRFSAERPKGSFSTLEIQRTEQGDSAMYLCASSFSGISYNEQFFGPGTRLTVL.